The 30 T cell receptor beta chains presented below share a single source sample, sequenced in a study of blood T cell repertoires in COVID-19. Only in-frame clones appear in the TCRdb table, and some are missing; sequencing was by immunoSEQ multiplex PCR. The repertoire holds 400,000 to 450,000 clones, with around 89% as singletons. The specimen sequenced was peripheral blood. These receptors all come from a woman between 35 and 50 years old with COVID-19, enrolled during active disease.

The rearrangement joins TRBV28 to TRBJ2-3, with D possibly being TRBD1 (6 bases). Germline-derived CDR1 and CDR2 are MDHEN and SYDVKM. Deletions cut 6 bases from V and 8 bases from J, with 18 bases between. The CDR3 has 14 amino acids. CDR3 bases: TGTGCCAGCAGCCGACCCGGGGACACAATTACGCAGTATTTT. It translates to CASSRPGDTITQYF.

V is TRBV27 and J is TRBJ1-1; 7 bases map to TRBD1. With V trimmed by 6 bases and J by 4 bases, 5 bases remained unmatched. Per the germline V gene, CDR1 is MNHEY and CDR2 is SMNVEV (reference sequence). This CDR3 region has 13 residues. The CDR3: CASSSSGGTEAFF. The CDR3 DNA sequence: TGTGCCAGCAGCTCATCAGGGGGCACTGAAGCTTTCTTT.

CDR3 coding DNA: TGCAGTGCTAGTCACTTACGGGGTACCGGGGAGCTGTTTTTT. Protein product: CSASHLRGTGELFF. The chain carries TRBV20-1 and TRBJ2-2, with D tentatively TRBD2 (5 bases). The CDR3 contains 14 residues. Trimming removed 3 bases from V and 5 bases from J, with 13 bases in between. Germline CDR1 and CDR2: DFQATT and SNEGSKA (reference sequence).

The rearrangement joins TRBV7-9 to TRBJ1-6; D not certain. There are 15 residues in the CDR3. In germline, CDR1 is SEHNR, CDR2 FQNEAQ (reference sequence). V gave up 7 bases and J gave up 9 bases, with 19 bases separating them. In DNA, the CDR3 is TGTGCCAGCAACCTAGGAGGGCCCGCCCTTTCACCCCTCCACTTT. Encoded protein: CASNLGGPALSPLHF.

This clone was detected only a few times. This sequence joins TRBV3-1 (or the pseudogene TRBV3-2) and TRBJ1-6, with D maybe TRBD1 (6 bases). Deletions cut 0 bases from V and 10 bases from J, with 16 bases between. The CDR3 is 16 amino acids. Germline assignment: CDR1 LGHDT and CDR2 YNNKEL (reference sequence). CDR3 nucleotide sequence: TGTGCCAGCAGCCAAGATCTCGGGGGGCTCGGCTCACCCCTCCACTTT. It yields the protein CASSQDLGGLGSPLHF.

CDR3 protein: CASSPVPGPGRRAYTEAFF. The CDR3 nucleotides read TGTGCCAGCAGCCCAGTCCCGGGACCGGGAAGGAGGGCCTACACTGAAGCTTTCTTT. The chain couples TRBV7-9 to TRBJ1-1, with D perhaps TRBD1 (5 bases). V lost 5 bases and J lost 3, with 28 bases in between. CDR3 length: 19 amino acids. The V gene's germline CDR1 is SEHNR and CDR2 FQNEAQ (reference sequence).

The chain links TRBV19 to TRBJ2-7; 8 nucleotides agree with TRBD2. J was trimmed by 3 bases and V by 2 bases; bases with no gene match: 3. This CDR3 has 14 residues. The germline V gene has CDR1 LNHDA and CDR2 SQIVND (reference sequence). The CDR3 protein is CASSITSGNYEQYF. CDR3 nucleotide sequence: TGTGCCAGTAGTATAACTAGCGGAAACTACGAGCAGTACTTC.

This sequence joins TRBV28 and TRBJ1-3, with D perhaps matching TRBD1 (6 bases). This CDR3 comprises 15 residues. CDR1 MDHEN and CDR2 SYDVKM come from the germline V gene. Trimming removed 5 bases at V and 2 bases at J, with 13 bases between. CDR3 sequence (DNA): TGTGCCAGCAGTCAACAGGGAATGGCTGGAAACACCATATATTTT. This gives the protein CASSQQGMAGNTIYF.

This chain uses TRBV4-1 with TRBJ1-4; D possibly corresponds to TRBD1 (5 bases). Trimming removed 1 base at V and 6 bases at J, with 9 bases between. Per the germline V gene, CDR1 is MGHRA and CDR2 is YSYEKL. This CDR3 contains 14 residues. The CDR3 sequence is CASSQAGRDEKLFF. CDR3 nucleotide sequence: TGCGCCAGCAGCCAAGCAGGGAGGGATGAAAAACTGTTTTTT.

The V gene is TRBV18, the J gene TRBJ2-1; D may be TRBD1 (6 bases). Germline V lookup: CDR1 KGHSH, CDR2 LQKENI. V shed 3 bases and J shed 0 bases, with 9 bases lying between them. The CDR3 runs to 15 residues. CDR3 sequence reads: CASSPTGSSYNEQFF. DNA of the CDR3: TGTGCCAGCTCACCCACAGGGAGCTCCTACAATGAGCAGTTCTTC.

This chain links TRBV10-3 with TRBJ1-5; 7 bases match TRBD1. Trimming cost V 10 bases and J 2 bases; bases outside gene matches: 11. Germline CDR1 is ENHRY and CDR2 is SYGVKD. The CDR3 is made up of 15 amino acids. Here the CDR3 reads CATMGQSGGNQPQHF. The CDR3 DNA is TGTGCCACAATGGGACAGTCTGGGGGCAATCAGCCCCAGCATTTT.

This clone was seen just once. This rearrangement joins TRBV29-1 to TRBJ1-1; D is ambiguous. Per germline, CDR1 SQVTM and CDR2 ANQGSEA. This CDR3 contains 8 residues. The ends were cut back, 6 bases at V and 8 bases at J, with 4 bases in the middle. The CDR3, as DNA: TGCAGCGTCTCGGAAGCTTTCTTT. This translates into CSVSEAFF.

V gene TRBV7-2 combines with J gene TRBJ1-1; D unclear. Germline loops: CDR1 SGHTA, CDR2 FQGNSA. Deletions cut 3 bases from V and 1 base from J, with 6 bases between. This CDR3 region has 13 residues. CDR3 in DNA: TGTGCCAGCAGCTTGGAGAGGAACACTGAAGCTTTCTTT. Protein product: CASSLERNTEAFF.

This chain links TRBV4-3 with TRBJ1-4; 8 nucleotides agree with TRBD1. With V trimmed by 5 bases and J by 3 bases, 8 bases remained unmatched. Per the germline V gene, CDR1 is LGHNA and CDR2 is YSLEER. This CDR3 comprises 16 residues. CDR3 DNA: TGCGCCAGCAGCACAGATGACAGGGGTGCTAATGAAAAACTGTTTTTT. Its translation is CASSTDDRGANEKLFF.

The CDR3 coding sequence is TGCGCCAGCAGCAGGATACAGGGGGCTAAGAATGAGCAGTTCTTC. Its protein is CASSRIQGAKNEQFF. The chain uses TRBV5-1 and TRBJ2-1; 9 bases agree with TRBD1. Losses at the gene ends were 4 bases for V and 7 bases for J; bases not matched to a gene: 9. Germline CDR1 SGHRS, CDR2 YFSETQ. The length of the CDR3 is 15 residues.

This chain uses TRBV7-8 with TRBJ1-5; D not resolved. The CDR3 is 13 residues long. CDR1 and CDR2 (germline): SGHVS, FQNEAQ. V lost 3 bases to trimming and J lost 2 bases, with 5 bases between them. Written as DNA, the CDR3 is TGTGCCAGCAGCTTTCAGGGCAATCAGCCCCAGCATTTT. Its translation: CASSFQGNQPQHF.

Here the CDR3 DNA reads TGTGCCACACAGTGGCGATTCGGAAACACCATATATTTT. The encoded protein is CATQWRFGNTIYF. The chain uses TRBV7-2 and TRBJ1-3; D unclear. This CDR3 comprises 13 residues. Germline CDR1 SGHTA, CDR2 FQGNSA. Trimming took 10 bases from V and 4 from J, leaving 14 bases between them.

The CDR3 sequence is CASKPSPQGAPHGYTF. DNA for the CDR3: TGTGCCAGCAAACCCTCACCCCAGGGGGCGCCCCATGGCTACACCTTC. The chain combines TRBV3-1 (or the pseudogene TRBV3-2) with TRBJ1-2, with 8 nucleotides matching TRBD1. With V trimmed by 7 bases and J by 6 bases, 16 bases remained unmatched. CDR1 LGHDT and CDR2 YNNKEL come from the germline V gene (reference sequence). The CDR3 runs to 16 residues.

This clone has a single count. This chain joins TRBV10-3 and TRBJ1-1; D may be TRBD1 (6 bases). The V end lost 2 bases, the J end lost 1 base, and 8 bases lay between the germline ends. This CDR3 contains 14 residues. Germline values: CDR1 ENHRY, CDR2 SYGVKD. CDR3 region: CAISEDRTNTEAFF. Written as DNA, the CDR3 is TGTGCCATCAGTGAGGACAGGACGAACACTGAAGCTTTCTTT.

The chain couples TRBV4-3 to TRBJ1-1, with unresolved D. The CDR3 length is 14 residues. Germline V gene data show CDR1 as LGHNA and CDR2 as YSLEER. V shed 0 bases and J shed 4 bases, with 9 bases lying between them. The CDR3 sequence: CASSQEVGLTEAFF. CDR3 bases: TGCGCCAGCAGCCAAGAGGTTGGGCTCACTGAAGCTTTCTTT.

The V call is TRBV18, the J call TRBJ2-7, with TRBD1 matching 11 bases. CDR3 size: 13 residues. V gave up 6 bases and J gave up 6 bases; unmatched junction bases: 4. Germline lookup yields CDR1 KGHSH and CDR2 LQKENI. CDR3 in amino acids: CASSTDRGREQYF. CDR3 DNA sequence: TGTGCCAGCTCGACGGACAGGGGGCGCGAGCAGTACTTC.

CDR3 in amino acids: CASSEETGQGYEQYF. The DNA of the CDR3 is TGTGCCAGCAGTGAAGAAACGGGACAGGGCTACGAGCAGTACTTC. V is TRBV2 and J is TRBJ2-7; 9 bases are shared with TRBD1. CDR3 length: 15 amino acids. The V and J ends lost 1 base and 3 bases, in that order; junction bases with no gene match: 4. Germline-derived CDR1 and CDR2 are SNHLY and FYNNEI.

The chain carries TRBV7-9 and TRBJ2-3, with a possible D match to TRBD1 (6 bases). Germline V lookup: CDR1 SEHNR, CDR2 FQNEAQ (reference sequence). V gave up 5 bases and J gave up 1 base, with 13 bases separating them. CDR3 length equals 15 residues. Written as DNA, the CDR3 is TGTGCCAGCAGCCCCCCACACAGGGGCACAGATACGCAGTATTTT. The encoded protein is CASSPPHRGTDTQYF. Looking up the rest from reference TRBV7-9 and TRBJ2-3 gives the full variable domain: DTGVSQNPRHKITKRGQNVTFRCDPISEHNRLYWYRQTLGQGPEFLTYFQNEAQLEKSRLLSDRFSAERPKGSFSTLEIQRTEQGDSAMYLCASSPPHRGTDTQYFGPGTRLTVL.

J is TRBJ2-6 and V is TRBV2; 11 bases line up with TRBD1. Germline V gene data show CDR1 as SNHLY and CDR2 as FYNNEI. The CDR3 covers 18 residues. V gave up 4 bases and J gave up 0 bases; unmatched junction bases: 5. CDR3 bases: TGTGCCAGCAGTGGAAGGACAGGGGGCCCCTCTGGGGCCAACGTCCTGACTTTC. Translation gives CASSGRTGGPSGANVLTF.

Notes on this clone: At one boundary the junction diverges from the germline segment, which might be a read error. This chain connects TRBV19 to TRBJ1-5; perhaps TRBD1 as D (6 bases). The CDR3 runs to 14 residues. CDR1 is LNHDA and CDR2 is SQIVND in the germline V gene (reference sequence). The CDR3 region has the DNA TGTGCCGGTAGCTGGGGACAAGCGGGACAGCCCCAGCATTTT. This gives the protein CAGSWGQAGQPQHF.

The V call is TRBV4-3, the J call TRBJ1-3, with TRBD1 matching over 10 bases. Looked up from germline, CDR1 is LGHNA and CDR2 is YSLEER. This CDR3 has 16 amino acids. V trimming: 0 bases; J trimming: 4 bases; junction bases outside the gene matches: 3. CDR3 residues: CASSQDGTGEGNTIYF. The CDR3 DNA reads as TGCGCCAGCAGCCAAGATGGGACAGGGGAAGGAAACACCATATATTTT.

This clone occurred a few times. The chain has TRBV6-6 and TRBJ2-7, with 7 bases that match TRBD1. The CDR3 is 14 residues long. With V trimmed by 6 bases and J by 2 bases, 7 bases remained unmatched. Germline V gene sequence: CDR1 MNHNY, CDR2 SVGAGI (reference sequence). The CDR3: CASRSRTGAYEQYF. CDR3 nucleotides: TGTGCCAGCAGATCTAGGACAGGAGCCTACGAGCAGTACTTC.

J is TRBJ2-2 and V is TRBV2, with 12 bases aligning to TRBD2. Germline CDR1 and CDR2: SNHLY and FYNNEI. The J segment lost 3 bases and the V segment lost 4 bases, leaving 3 bases of the junction unmatched. CDR3 length: 16 amino acids. The CDR3 protein is CASSVLAGGHTGELFF. The CDR3 region has the DNA TGTGCCAGCAGTGTACTAGCGGGGGGTCACACCGGGGAGCTGTTTTTT.

This rearrangement joins TRBV4-3 to TRBJ2-1; 9 bases match TRBD2. The junction had 5 bases not matched to a gene; V was cut back by 3 bases and J by 5 bases. The germline V gene encodes CDR1 LGHNA and CDR2 YSLEER. This CDR3 region has 15 residues. CDR3 nucleotides: TGCGCCAGCAGCCACCGACTAGCGGTTGACAATGAGCAGTTCTTC. Residues: CASSHRLAVDNEQFF.

The rearrangement joins TRBV7-2 to TRBJ1-4; D is unclear. Trimming left V 2 bases short and J 4 bases short, with 11 bases between. In germline, CDR1 is SGHTA, CDR2 FQGNSA. This CDR3 is built from 15 residues. The CDR3 region has the DNA TGTGCCAGCAGCTTAAGAGGGCAGCATAATGAAAAACTGTTTTTT. It encodes CASSLRGQHNEKLFF.